Shown below are 30 T cell receptor beta chains from a single sample sequenced in a study of CXCR3-negative and CXCR3-positive naive CD8 T cells. Study-wide results and caveats: For CXCR3-positive naive cells, TRB CDR3s were more hydrophobic than those of CXCR3-negative naive cells.

Their antigens are not known. The libraries of TRB cDNA were prepared using 5' RACE with UMI labels. TCRdb re-called the 5' RACE reads; one entry per CDR3 protein, DNA not given. The repertoire shows 150,000 or so distinct CDR3 sequences; the top ten hold nearly 0.5%. The sequenced sample was naive CXCR3+ CD8+ T cells from blood. Subset: CD45RO-CCR7+CD27+CD95- naive CD8+ T cells expressing CXCR3 (TNR3+). The source of these receptors is a human donor in good health. Some clones in this sample may be carry-over from other donors' samples.

The V and J genes are TRBV28 and TRBJ2-2; TCRdb designates TRBD1, a call that cannot be tested without DNA. The germline V gene encodes CDR1 MDHEN and CDR2 SYDVKM. The CDR3 extends over 16 amino acids. CDR3 loop: CASSLLGGVITGELFF.

CDR3 amino acids: CASSLTGGTQYF. This chain joins TRBV7-9 and TRBJ2-3; no DNA is available, so the TRBD1 call from TCRdb remains unchecked. CDR1 SEHNR and CDR2 FQNEAQ come from the germline V gene (reference sequence). CDR3 length: 12 residues. Based on the CDR3 plus reference TRBV7-9 and TRBJ2-3, the full variable domain is DTGVSQNPRHKITKRGQNVTFRCDPISEHNRLYWYRQTLGQGPEFLTYFQNEAQLEKSRLLSDRFSAERPKGSFSTLEIQRTEQGDSAMYLCASSLTGGTQYFGPGTRLTVL.

This chain connects TRBV9 to TRBJ2-2; the D gene TCRdb calls, TRBD1, cannot be checked with no DNA. CDR1 and CDR2 from the germline V gene are SGDLS and YYNGEE. CDR3 length: 13 amino acids. The CDR3 sequence: CASSYDSLGELFF.

The gene calls are TRBV7-6 and TRBJ2-3; TCRdb's D call of TRBD2 is untestable without DNA. The CDR3 spans 16 residues. The germline V gene encodes CDR1 SGHVS and CDR2 FNYEAQ. The CDR3 is CASSLGTSGRSNTQYF.

CDR3 sequence: CASSSTIAVNEQFF. V usage is TRBV28 and J usage is TRBJ2-1. Germline V lookup: CDR1 MDHEN, CDR2 SYDVKM. This CDR3 has 14 residues.

The V and J genes are TRBV20-1 and TRBJ2-2; the TRBD1 assignment by TCRdb is unverifiable without DNA. The CDR3 has 14 amino acids. Germline V gives CDR1 DFQATT, CDR2 SNEGSKA (reference sequence). The CDR3 protein is CSARDREDTGELFF.

J is TRBJ1-1 and V is TRBV29-1; TCRdb's D call, TRBD1, is unchecked because there is no DNA. The CDR3 totals 13 residues. Germline-derived CDR1 and CDR2 are SQVTM and ANQGSEA. The CDR3 sequence: CSVVSQGSTEAFF.

CDR3 in amino acids: CASSPGPGAGRGNNEQFF. This chain joins TRBV5-1 and TRBJ2-1; TCRdb's D gene call, TRBD1, goes unchecked for lack of DNA. This CDR3 has 18 residues. The V gene's germline CDR1 is SGHRS and CDR2 YFSETQ.

The chain couples TRBV14 to TRBJ2-3. The germline gives CDR1 SGHDN, CDR2 FVKESK. The CDR3 spans 15 residues. CDR3: CASSSTPMGTDTQYF.

V gene TRBV20-1 combines with J gene TRBJ2-3; with no DNA, the TCRdb D assignment of TRBD2 cannot be verified. Looked up from germline, CDR1 is DFQATT and CDR2 is SNEGSKA (reference sequence). The CDR3 runs 16 residues. The CDR3 loop reads CSARDVAGGPPDTQYF.

V is TRBV5-5 and J is TRBJ2-1. Looked up from germline, CDR1 is SGHKS and CDR2 is YYEKEE (reference sequence). The CDR3 spans 15 residues. The CDR3 is CASSYDSSSYNEQFF.

V is TRBV29-1 and J is TRBJ2-3. The CDR3 sequence is 12 residues long. In germline, CDR1 is SQVTM, CDR2 ANQGSEA. The CDR3 is CSVEDLVDTQYF.

J is TRBJ1-1 and V is TRBV6-5. The CDR3 totals 18 residues. CDR1 and CDR2 from the germline V gene are MNHEY and SVGAGI. CDR3 in amino acids: CASSYSFNFGSRFTEAFF.

J is TRBJ2-1 and V is TRBV11-3. From germline, CDR1 is SGHNT and CDR2 YENEEA. The CDR3 runs to 13 residues. CDR3 sequence reads: CASSLVRFNEQFF.

The V gene is TRBV11-2, the J gene TRBJ1-1; TCRdb's D call, TRBD1, is unchecked because there is no DNA. Looked up from germline, CDR1 is SGHAT and CDR2 is FQNNGV. This CDR3 has 18 residues. The CDR3 loop reads CASSPGARRDEATLEAFF.

The rearrangement uses TRBV4-1 and TRBJ2-7; without DNA, the TCRdb call of TRBD2 cannot be checked. The CDR3 is made up of 14 amino acids. Germline-derived CDR1 and CDR2 are MGHRA and YSYEKL. CDR3 in amino acids: CASSLWTSGYEQYF.

This sequence joins TRBV20-1 and TRBJ2-5; TCRdb gives TRBD1 as the D gene, but with no DNA this cannot be confirmed. There are 14 residues in the CDR3. The germline V gene has CDR1 DFQATT and CDR2 SNEGSKA (reference sequence). CDR3 amino acids: CSAREQGSRETQYF.

The J gene is TRBJ2-1, the V gene TRBV2; TCRdb's assignment of TRBD1 cannot be checked, as there is no DNA. CDR1 is SNHLY and CDR2 is FYNNEI in the germline V gene. This CDR3 spans 14 amino acids. CDR3 sequence reads: CASSERTGVNEQFF. The full variable domain, with the rest looked up from reference TRBV2 and TRBJ2-1, is EPEVTQTPSHQVTQMGQEVILRCVPISNHLYFYWYRQILGQKVEFLVSFYNNEISEKSEIFDDQFSVERPDGSNFTLKIRSTKLEDSAMYFCASSERTGVNEQFFGPGTRLTVL.

The chain recombines TRBV2 with TRBJ1-5. The CDR3 is 12 amino acids. Per germline, CDR1 SNHLY and CDR2 FYNNEI. CDR3 protein: CASRSKNQPQHF.

This chain uses TRBV5-1 with TRBJ2-5; TCRdb calls TRBD2, which cannot be checked without DNA. Looked up from germline, CDR1 is SGHRS and CDR2 is YFSETQ. There are 15 residues in the CDR3. The CDR3 reads CASSQAGGLIETQYF.

The chain is built from TRBV2 and TRBJ2-1; TCRdb proposes TRBD1, but this gene call is untestable without DNA. The CDR3 spans 16 residues. Germline CDR1 reads SNHLY; CDR2 reads FYNNEI. CDR3 in amino acids: CASRFDRDRVVNEQFF.

This chain joins TRBV29-1 and TRBJ1-2. This CDR3 contains 12 residues. Per the germline V gene, CDR1 is SQVTM and CDR2 is ANQGSEA. CDR3 amino acids: CSVDGSQYGYTF.

V usage is TRBV4-1 and J usage is TRBJ2-7; TCRdb lists TRBD1, though no DNA is available to test this call. CDR1 and CDR2 from the germline V gene are MGHRA and YSYEKL. This CDR3 spans 15 amino acids. The CDR3 loop reads CASSQAGGYSYEQYF.

This chain joins TRBV12-3 or TRBV12-4 and TRBJ2-1; TCRdb picks TRBD1, but there is no DNA to check that call. The CDR3 sequence is 15 residues long. The CDR3 loop is CASSTPQSYNNEQFF.

The chain is built from TRBV28 and TRBJ1-1. In germline, CDR1 is MDHEN, CDR2 SYDVKM. The CDR3 runs to 13 residues. The CDR3 reads CASSLYGNTEAFF.

The chain recombines TRBV5-1 with TRBJ2-5. The CDR3 runs 14 residues. Germline assignment: CDR1 SGHRS and CDR2 YFSETQ. The CDR3: CASSSPGYQETQYF.

The V call is TRBV12-3 or TRBV12-4, the J call TRBJ2-7. This CDR3 has 14 residues. CDR3 in amino acids: CASSLAGKSYEQYF.

The V call is TRBV6-4, the J call TRBJ2-3; no DNA is available, so the TRBD1 call from TCRdb remains unchecked. The CDR3 is made up of 17 amino acids. CDR1 and CDR2 (germline): MRHNA, SNTAGT. This CDR3 is CASSKAATGFSTDTQYF.

The gene calls are TRBV7-9 and TRBJ2-1; TCRdb gives TRBD2 as the D gene, but with no DNA this cannot be confirmed. Per the germline V gene, CDR1 is SEHNR and CDR2 is FQNEAQ (reference sequence). The CDR3 has 16 residues. The CDR3 loop is CASGLGTFSSYNEQFF. The full variable domain, in which reference TRBV7-9 and TRBJ2-1 provide the parts outside the CDR3, is DTGVSQNPRHKITKRGQNVTFRCDPISEHNRLYWYRQTLGQGPEFLTYFQNEAQLEKSRLLSDRFSAERPKGSFSTLEIQRTEQGDSAMYLCASGLGTFSSYNEQFFGPGTRLTVL.

This chain connects TRBV2 to TRBJ2-7; TCRdb gives TRBD1 as the D gene, but with no DNA this cannot be confirmed. The germline gives CDR1 SNHLY, CDR2 FYNNEI. The length of the CDR3 is 14 residues. The CDR3 spells CASSEGAGHGEQYF. Filled out from reference TRBV2 and TRBJ2-7, the complete variable domain reads EPEVTQTPSHQVTQMGQEVILRCVPISNHLYFYWYRQILGQKVEFLVSFYNNEISEKSEIFDDQFSVERPDGSNFTLKIRSTKLEDSAMYFCASSEGAGHGEQYFGPGTRLTVT.